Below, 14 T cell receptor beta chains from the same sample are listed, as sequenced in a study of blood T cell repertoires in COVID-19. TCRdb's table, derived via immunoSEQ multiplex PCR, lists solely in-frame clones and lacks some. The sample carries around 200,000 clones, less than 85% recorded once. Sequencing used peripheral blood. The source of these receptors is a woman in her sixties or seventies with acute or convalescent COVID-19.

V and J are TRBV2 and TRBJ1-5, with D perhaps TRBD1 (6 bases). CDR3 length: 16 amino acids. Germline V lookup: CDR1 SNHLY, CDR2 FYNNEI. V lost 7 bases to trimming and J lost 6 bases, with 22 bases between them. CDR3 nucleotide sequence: TGTGCCAGCAACAAAAACAGGGCGGAAGGGGGTCAGCCCCAGCATTTT. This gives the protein CASNKNRAEGGQPQHF.

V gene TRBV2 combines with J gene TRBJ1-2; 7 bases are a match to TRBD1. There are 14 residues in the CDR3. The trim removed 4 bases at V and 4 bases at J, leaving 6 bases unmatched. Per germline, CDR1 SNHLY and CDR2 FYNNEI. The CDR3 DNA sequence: TGTGCCAGCAGTGGACAGGGAGGAGGCTATGGCTACACCTTC. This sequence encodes CASSGQGGGYGYTF.

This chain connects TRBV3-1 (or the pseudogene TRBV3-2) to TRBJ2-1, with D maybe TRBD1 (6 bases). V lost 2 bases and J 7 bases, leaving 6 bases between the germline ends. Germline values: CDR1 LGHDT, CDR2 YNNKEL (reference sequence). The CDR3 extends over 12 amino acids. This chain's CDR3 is CASSQTGNEQFF. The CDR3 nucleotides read TGTGCCAGCAGCCAAACAGGGAATGAGCAGTTCTTC.

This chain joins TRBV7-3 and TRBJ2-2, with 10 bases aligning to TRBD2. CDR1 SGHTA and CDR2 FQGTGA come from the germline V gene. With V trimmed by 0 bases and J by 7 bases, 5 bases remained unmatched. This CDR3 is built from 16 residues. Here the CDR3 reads CASSLTASGSVGELFF. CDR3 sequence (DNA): TGTGCCAGCAGCTTAACGGCTAGCGGGAGTGTCGGGGAGCTGTTTTTT.

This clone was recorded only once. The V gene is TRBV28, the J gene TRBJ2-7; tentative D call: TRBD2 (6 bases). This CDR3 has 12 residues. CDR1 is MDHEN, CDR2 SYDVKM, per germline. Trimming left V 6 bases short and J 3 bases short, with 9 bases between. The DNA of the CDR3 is TGTGCCAGCAGGGACTACAACTACGAGCAGTACTTC. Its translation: CASRDYNYEQYF.

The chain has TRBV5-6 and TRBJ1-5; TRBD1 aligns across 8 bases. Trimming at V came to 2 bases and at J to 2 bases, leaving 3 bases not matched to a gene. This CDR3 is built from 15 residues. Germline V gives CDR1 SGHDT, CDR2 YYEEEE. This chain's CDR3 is CASSFQGAGNQPQHF. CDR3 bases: TGTGCCAGCAGCTTTCAGGGGGCGGGCAATCAGCCCCAGCATTTT.

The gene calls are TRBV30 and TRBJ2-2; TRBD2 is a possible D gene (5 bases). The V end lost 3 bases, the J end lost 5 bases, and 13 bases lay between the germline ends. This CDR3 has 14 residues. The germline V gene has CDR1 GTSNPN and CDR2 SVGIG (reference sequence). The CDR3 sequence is CAWSAPGETGELFF. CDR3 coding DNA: TGTGCCTGGAGCGCCCCCGGGGAGACCGGGGAGCTGTTTTTT.

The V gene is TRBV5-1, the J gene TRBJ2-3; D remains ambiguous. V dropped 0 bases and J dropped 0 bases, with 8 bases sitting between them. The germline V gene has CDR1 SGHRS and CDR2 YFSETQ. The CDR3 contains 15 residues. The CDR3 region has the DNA TGCGCCAGCAGCTTGGTTGGCGGTAGCACAGATACGCAGTATTTT. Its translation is CASSLVGGSTDTQYF.

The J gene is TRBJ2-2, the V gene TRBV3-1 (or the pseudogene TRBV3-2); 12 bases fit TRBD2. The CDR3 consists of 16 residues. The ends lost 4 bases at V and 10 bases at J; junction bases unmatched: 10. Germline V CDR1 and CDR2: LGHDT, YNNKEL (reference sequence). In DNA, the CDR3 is TGTGCCAGCAGCCCTCGACTAGCGGGAGTTTCGGAGGAGCTGTTTTTT. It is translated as CASSPRLAGVSEELFF.

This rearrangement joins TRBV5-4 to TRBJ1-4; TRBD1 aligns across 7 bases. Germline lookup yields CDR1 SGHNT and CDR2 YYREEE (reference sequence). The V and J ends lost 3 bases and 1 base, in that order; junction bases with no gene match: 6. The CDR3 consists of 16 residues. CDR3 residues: CASSSSRDRTNEKLFF. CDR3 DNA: TGTGCCAGCAGCTCCAGCAGGGACAGAACTAATGAAAAACTGTTTTTT.

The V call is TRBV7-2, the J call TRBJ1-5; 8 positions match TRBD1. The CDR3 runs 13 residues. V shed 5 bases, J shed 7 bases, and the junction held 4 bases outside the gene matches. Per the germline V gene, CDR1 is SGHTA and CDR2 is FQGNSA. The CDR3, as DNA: TGTGCCAGCAGCGAGGACAGGGCACAGCCCCAGCATTTT. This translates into CASSEDRAQPQHF.

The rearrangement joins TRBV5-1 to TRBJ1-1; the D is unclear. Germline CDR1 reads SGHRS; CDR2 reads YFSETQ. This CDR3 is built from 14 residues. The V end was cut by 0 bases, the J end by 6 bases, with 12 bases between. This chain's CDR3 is CASSLDPGYAEAFF. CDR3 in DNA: TGCGCCAGCAGCTTGGACCCAGGTTACGCTGAAGCTTTCTTT.

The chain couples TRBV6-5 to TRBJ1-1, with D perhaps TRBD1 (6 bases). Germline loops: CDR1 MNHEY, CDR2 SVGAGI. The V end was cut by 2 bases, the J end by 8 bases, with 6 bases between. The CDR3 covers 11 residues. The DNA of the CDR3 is TGTGCCAGCAGTTACGGACAGGAAGCTTTCTTT. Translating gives CASSYGQEAFF.

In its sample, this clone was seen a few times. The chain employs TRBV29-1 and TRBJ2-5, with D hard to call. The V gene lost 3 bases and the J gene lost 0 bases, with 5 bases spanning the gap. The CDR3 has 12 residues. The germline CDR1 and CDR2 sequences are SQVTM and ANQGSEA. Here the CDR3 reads CSVDTYQETQYF. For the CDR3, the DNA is TGCAGCGTTGACACATACCAAGAGACCCAGTACTTC.